This T cell receptor (beta chain) was sequenced during a study of T cells in Graves' hyperthyroidism and ophthalmopathy. Points from the study as a whole: The authors' 13 V-J model separated ophthalmopathy from stable hyperthyroidism. In the blood, most expanded thyroid clonotypes above 0.001 appeared as well.

In its sample, this clonotype was seen many times. Its antigen is unidentified. At first hyperthyroidism diagnosis, before any ophthalmopathy symptoms, the blood sample was collected. The authors obtained PBMCs from over 7.5 ml of fresh peripheral blood. Trimming pared 0 bases from V and 8 bases from J, leaving 10 bases between. Germline CDR1 DFQATT, CDR2 SNEGSKA (reference sequence). CDR3 size: 12 residues. RNA transcripts provided the source from which TCR beta CDR3 regions were amplified. A set of HTBI primers served as the primers for a first-round RT-PCR of the TCR CDR3. A single record per CDR3 protein comes from TCRdb applying MiXCR to the multiplex PCR reads. The sample has 270,000 or so distinct CDR3 sequences; less than 30% are singletons.

The V and J genes are TRBV20-1 and TRBJ1-2; the D is unclear. Material: blood. The TCR comes from a middle-aged man with Graves' hyperthyroidism that later progressed to Graves' ophthalmopathy. In nucleotides, the CDR3 is TGCAGTGCTAGAGATCGAGGAGGAGGCTACACCTTC. Translated: CSARDRGGGYTF.